This T cell receptor (beta chain) emerged from a study of blood T cells in healthy people across ages (dated by TCRdb to the mid-2010s). Notes on the research overall: In model experiments, roughly one uniquely barcoded TCR beta cDNA molecule per two T cells was captured by template switching. Using deep sequencing normalized with unique cDNA molecular identifiers, the study measured how TCR beta repertoire diversity changes with age. Donors were grouped into four age groups: young (average approximately 15 years), middle-aged (about 38), aged (around 60) and long-lived (over 80). Two additional independent replicas of 1 million unique cDNA reads from the same blood draw were analyzed for two donors (one aged 18 to 29 and one aged 80 or older). Points the paper makes about the study in general: Because profiling used bulk unsorted PBMCs, naive and antigen-experienced compartments could not be compared conclusively. Observed TCR beta diversity correlated strongly with the percentage of naive T cells measured by flow cytometry. Estimates of total diversity based on one million sequenced T cells were regarded as lower bounds and as underestimates. The CMV infection status of donors was not known, potentially confounding age-related changes in expanded clonotypes. The long-lived group showed more naive CD4+ T cells, fewer expanded clones and increased TCR diversity than the aged group, suggesting age selection. Observed TCR beta diversity per million T cells fell roughly linearly with age, and a significant reduction was already apparent by age roughly 40.

CDR1 is given as SGDLS and CDR2 as YYNGEE, both from the germline V gene. The cysteine opens and the phenylalanine closes a CDR3 of 16 amino acids. Kept here is only the CDR3 DNA, which spans 48 bases and is read in frame from base 1. The germline ends are 11 bases apart after V is trimmed by 0 bases and J by 0 bases. The library was obtained by 5' RACE. Sequencing used an Illumina HiSeq 2500. The second PCR ran for about 7 to 11 cycles and used a J-beta primer mix along with a sample-barcoded 5' primer. A template-switch 5' adaptor carrying 12 random nucleotides introduced a unique molecular identifier onto each TCR beta cDNA molecule. At least 2.5 million CDR3-containing paired-end reads were obtained from each sample. All of the RNA was converted into first-strand cDNA using the Mint cDNA synthesis kit, with a TRBC-specific oligonucleotide serving as the primer. Following uracil-DNA glycosylase treatment, all cDNA underwent a first 18-cycle PCR with the universal primers M1SS and BC2_uni_R. The original pipeline was this. For normalization, 1 million high-quality reads, each with a distinct molecular identifier, were randomly selected from each sample. Instead of being binned into consensus sequences, reads with shared molecular identifiers were discarded. MiTCR, run with a Q25 quality threshold and the strictest error-elimination algorithm, handled CDR3 identification, clonotype clustering and error correction. A nonparametric unseen species model with Euler transformation was used to estimate lower-bound total TCR beta diversity. TCRdb ran its own pipeline on the public reads, namely fastp trimming at Q25 and MiXCR clone calling, and kept in-frame beta chains. Every CDR3 protein is listed once, alongside the most common genes and DNA of its rows. TCRdb, not the original authors, processed these V and J calls. The sample records around 820,000 distinct CDR3 sequences, just under 25% of which are singletons. The ten largest make up more than 3% of the sample.

Concerning this clonotype itself: What antigen it recognizes has not been identified. No much larger clone is present one base from it, and per-base qualities are unavailable.

The roughly 37 donors, aged about 6 to 100 years, were systemically healthy Caucasian individuals from Russia. Each donor gave 8 to 10 milliliters of peripheral blood, drawn into EDTA-treated Vacutainer tubes. Ficoll-Paque density-gradient centrifugation was used to isolate PBMCs, with at least 6.5 million per sample. Trizol reagent was used to extract total RNA from the PBMCs, yielding at least 5 micrograms per sample. Naive CD45RAhigh/CD27high T cell percentages were measured by flow cytometry on a PBMC aliquot from every donor. These data also formed part of another study, on T cells of mothers and their children. As that second study puts it: Nine systemically healthy Caucasian individuals served as donors, namely three mothers together with their six children. cDNA synthesis used all of the extracted RNA, with 1.5 ug of RNA in each 15 ul reaction. In the second PCR, the M1S primer added sample barcodes and 2-4 random nucleotides. Each mother yielded over 8.5 million TCR beta CDR3 reads and each child roughly 3 million reads. TCR recombination output is similarly shaped by thymic selection in related and unrelated pairs, with a minor effect exerted by inherited differences. Related mother-child pairs always showed normalized repertoire overlap that was slightly higher than in unrelated mother-child pairs, though the difference was never significant. No persistent microchimeric T cell clones were detected, at a sensitivity of 90 to 100 clones per million clonotypes. In the study, deep NGS was used to compare the TCR beta repertoires of mothers and children, and features distinguishing related mother-child pairs from unrelated individuals were sought. On average, the children were roughly 11 +/- 4 years old, while the mothers were 40 +/- 4 years old. After adapter ligation with NEBNext reagents, the libraries were sequenced on Illumina HiSeq 2000 with 100+100 nt paired-end reads. To prevent cross-contamination, the mother and child libraries were prepared one month apart and sequenced in separate runs. Between about 500,000 and 2,100,000 distinct TCR beta clonotypes were identified per donor. Naive TCR beta clonotypes were estimated from low-frequency clonotypes matched to each donor's FACS-determined naive share, without sorting.

Sequences were obtained from blood. The clonotype comes from a boy aged 10-17 years in good health. Recombination linked TRBV9 to TRBJ2-3; the D call is possibly TRBD1 or TRBD2, each sharing 5 bases. CDR3 reads: CASSVEGDPSTDTQYF. The DNA is as follows: TGTGCCAGCAGCGTAGAAGGGGACCCTAGCACAGATACGCAGTATTTT.